This passage covers 8 T cell receptor beta chains from one sample sequenced in a study of cytomegalovirus exposure and HLA in healthy donors. It was with 60 Vbeta and 13 Jbeta primers that the PCR ran. Assay: immunoSEQ multiplex PCR; the TCRdb copy retains only in-frame clones and omits some. The sample totals tens of thousands of clones. The sample taken for sequencing was PBMCs. These receptors originate from a woman in her fifties or sixties in good health and CMV-seronegative.

The chain combines TRBV4-1 with TRBJ1-1, with a possible D match to TRBD1 (5 bases). Per the germline V gene, CDR1 is MGHRA and CDR2 is YSYEKL. The ends were cut back, 4 bases at V and 2 bases at J, with 17 bases in the middle. This CDR3 has 16 residues. Here the CDR3 DNA reads TGCGCCAGCAGCCCATGGACACGCCGGTTAAACACTGAAGCTTTCTTT. Translating it yields CASSPWTRRLNTEAFF.

The CDR3 DNA reads as TGTGCCAGCAGTTCCCTAGCTCCGGAGCTGCTCAATGAGCAGTTCTTC. This gives the protein CASSSLAPELLNEQFF. This chain joins TRBV27 and TRBJ2-1; maybe TRBD2 (5 bases). The CDR3 extends over 16 amino acids. Between the trimmed V and J ends, which lost 4 bases and 6 bases, there was a span of 19 bases. CDR1 MNHEY and CDR2 SMNVEV come from the germline V gene (reference sequence).

V is TRBV18 and J is TRBJ2-1; D may be TRBD2 (7 bases). The CDR3 has 15 amino acids. V was pared by 4 bases and J by 9 bases, with 19 bases between. The germline CDR1 and CDR2 sequences are KGHSH and LQKENI. In nucleotides, the CDR3 is TGTGCCAGCTCACGGGAGGGGGGAGTGGTCGTTGAGCAGTTCTTC. This encodes CASSREGGVVVEQFF.

The V call is TRBV27, the J call TRBJ2-1; 11 positions agree with TRBD2. CDR3 length equals 15 residues. CDR1 is MNHEY and CDR2 is SMNVEV in the germline V gene (reference sequence). The ends lost 6 bases at V and 8 bases at J; junction bases unmatched: 9. DNA for the CDR3: TGTGCCAGCAGCCGACTAGCGGGATCTGGAGATGAGCAGTTCTTC. It codes for CASSRLAGSGDEQFF.

This rearrangement joins TRBV18 to TRBJ1-5; 9 bases map to TRBD1. The ends lost 4 bases at V and 7 bases at J; junction bases unmatched: 8. Germline-derived CDR1 and CDR2 are KGHSH and LQKENI. The CDR3 has 15 amino acids. CDR3 bases: TGTGCCAGCTCACTGGACAGGGGAGCTGGGCAGCCCCAGCATTTT. It codes for CASSLDRGAGQPQHF. The full variable domain, completed using reference TRBV18 and TRBJ1-5, is NAGVMQNPRHLVRRRGQEARLRCSPMKGHSHVYWYRQLPEEGLKFMVYLQKENIIDESGMPKERFSAEFPKEGPSILRIQQVVRGDSAAYFCASSLDRGAGQPQHFGDGTRLSIL.

The chain links TRBV11-2 to TRBJ2-7, with 7 positions matching TRBD1. Trimming cost V 1 base and J 0 bases; bases outside gene matches: 3. CDR1 and CDR2 (germline): SGHAT, FQNNGV. The CDR3 has 15 residues. The CDR3 is CASSLGQGSSYEQYF. DNA for the CDR3: TGTGCCAGCAGCTTAGGACAGGGTAGCTCCTACGAGCAGTACTTC.

About this clone itself: The sample has other DNA sequences that encode this CDR3 too. The J gene is TRBJ2-6, the V gene TRBV7-9, with TRBD1 matching over 9 bases. CDR1 and CDR2 from the germline V gene are SEHNR and FQNEAQ (reference sequence). V was clipped by 5 bases and J by 2 bases; unmatched bases: 10. The length of the CDR3 is 18 residues. As DNA, the CDR3 is TGTGCCAGCAGCCTAGGGGACAGGGCCAAAACTGGGGCCAACGTCCTGACTTTC. Its protein product is CASSLGDRAKTGANVLTF. The variable domain in full, completed from reference TRBV7-9 and TRBJ2-6, reads DTGVSQNPRHKITKRGQNVTFRCDPISEHNRLYWYRQTLGQGPEFLTYFQNEAQLEKSRLLSDRFSAERPKGSFSTLEIQRTEQGDSAMYLCASSLGDRAKTGANVLTFGAGSRLTVL.

The V and J genes are TRBV28 and TRBJ2-3; 15 positions agree with TRBD2. The V gene end was trimmed by 2 bases and the J gene end by 5 bases; junction bases not matched to a gene: 5. CDR3 size: 17 residues. Looked up from germline, CDR1 is MDHEN and CDR2 is SYDVKM. CDR3 sequence: CASSLLGLAGGGDTQYF. The CDR3 DNA reads as TGTGCCAGCAGTTTACTGGGACTAGCGGGAGGAGGAGATACGCAGTATTTT.